This T cell receptor beta chain is drawn from a study of blood T cell repertoires in COVID-19. Turning to the study itself: Samples representing acute and convalescent COVID-19 were sourced from the United States, Italy and Spain. Sample material is recorded as cDNA or gDNA derived from T cells, B-cell-depleted T cells, or PBMCs.

Germline CDR1 and CDR2: KGHSH and LQKENI. There are 13 residues in the CDR3. Trimming at V came to 6 bases and at J to 3 bases, leaving 5 bases not matched to a gene. How the authors handled the data: Scientists estimated how many nucleated cells there were by amplifying reference gene primers. Only in-frame clones appear in the TCRdb table, and some are missing; sequencing was by immunoSEQ multiplex PCR. That table is the source of V, J and clone size, and D and trimming were worked out from the DNA. The sample gives around 110,000 clones, more than 80% of which show up once; more than 4.5% is in the top ten.

The receptor was isolated from a man aged 35-49 years with active or convalescent COVID-19. The chain recombines TRBV18 with TRBJ2-7; 7 bases are a match to TRBD2. The specimen was peripheral blood. The CDR3 DNA is TGTGCCAGCTCCCGGGGAGGGGTCTACGAGCAGTACTTC. Amino acids: CASSRGGVYEQYF.